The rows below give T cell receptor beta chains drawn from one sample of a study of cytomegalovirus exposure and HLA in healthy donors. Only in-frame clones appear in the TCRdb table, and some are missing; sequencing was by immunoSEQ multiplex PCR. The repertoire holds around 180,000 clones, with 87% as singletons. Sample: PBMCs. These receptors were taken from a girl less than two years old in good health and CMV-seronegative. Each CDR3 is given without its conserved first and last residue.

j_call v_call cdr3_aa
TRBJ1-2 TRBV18 ASSPGISRANYGYT
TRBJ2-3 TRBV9 ASSQSSTSGFTDTQY
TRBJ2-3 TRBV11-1 ASSFAWSGTSYTDTQY
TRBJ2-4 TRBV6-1 ASSVTSGGAETIQY
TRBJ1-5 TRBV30 AWTHGQPNQPQH
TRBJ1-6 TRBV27 ASSFGTLSSYNSPLH
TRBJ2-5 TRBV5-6 ASSLGVSGRKQETQY
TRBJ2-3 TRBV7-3 ASSVGVADTQY
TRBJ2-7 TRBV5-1 ASSNLLAGGHEQY
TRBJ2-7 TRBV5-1 ASSFQGTTYEQY
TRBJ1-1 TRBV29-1 SVAPHSGRDTEAF
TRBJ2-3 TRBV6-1 ASSELLAGGLRDTQY
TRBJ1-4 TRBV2 ASSETAGEKLF
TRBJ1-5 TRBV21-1 ASRDLGSQPQH
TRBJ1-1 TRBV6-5 ASSPGHLNTEAF
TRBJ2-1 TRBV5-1 ASSSGDSFVQF
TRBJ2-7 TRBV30 AWSGTGSPIEQY
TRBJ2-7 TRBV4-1 ASSQERTGADEQY
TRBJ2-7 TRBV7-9 ASSWHPYEQY
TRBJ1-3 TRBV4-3 ASSQDQGYGNTIY
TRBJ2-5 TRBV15 ATSSDTIRETQY
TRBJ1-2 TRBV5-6 ASSLGGTAITHYGYT
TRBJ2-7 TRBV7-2 ASSLVLAGGPYEQY
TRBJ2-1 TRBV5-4 ASSLEAVSGEQF
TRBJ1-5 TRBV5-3 ARSFPGIINQPQH
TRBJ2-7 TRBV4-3 ASSQDGQVATTYEQY
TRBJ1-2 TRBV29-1 SVDRQEAVNGYT
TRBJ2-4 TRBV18 ASSPPENLDSAKNIQY
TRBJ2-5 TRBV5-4 ASSLGRGGRGETQY
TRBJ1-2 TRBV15 ATSGTGYGYT
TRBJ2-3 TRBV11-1 ASSFSGSRTDTQY
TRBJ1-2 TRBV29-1 SVERGAGGANGYT
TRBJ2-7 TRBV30 AWSTGTGTHEQY
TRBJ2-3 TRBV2 ASSEAGGSLPAQY
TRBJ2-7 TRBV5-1 ASSQRPPGLESEQY
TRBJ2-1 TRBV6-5 ASSYGGGGYPAEQF
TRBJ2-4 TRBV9 ASSMGLANIQY
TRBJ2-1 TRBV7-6 ASSLGSGDWNEQF
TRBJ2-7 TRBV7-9 ASSSLDRTSYEQY
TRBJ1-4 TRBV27 ASSKEGRQGRSEKLF
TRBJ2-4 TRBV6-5 ASKGNGGDRNIQY
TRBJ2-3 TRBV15 ATSRDGRQGTDTQY
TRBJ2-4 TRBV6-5 ASGAGGPDGYIQY
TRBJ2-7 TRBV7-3 ASSISGTELYEQY
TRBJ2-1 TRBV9 ASSYLSGGNNEQF
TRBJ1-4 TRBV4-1 ASSQDETAGPEKLF
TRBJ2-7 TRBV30 AWSWTGGYEQY
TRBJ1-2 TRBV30 ASYREGGYT
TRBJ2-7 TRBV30 AWSSSAAGGYEQY
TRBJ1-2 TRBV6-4 ASRREGSYGYT
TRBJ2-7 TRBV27 ASSFGAGTYEQY
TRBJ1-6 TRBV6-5 ASSYAGPISPLH
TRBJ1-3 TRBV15 ATSRDTGQSSGNTIY
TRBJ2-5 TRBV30 AWSSRDSLRTQY